The rows below give T cell receptor beta chains drawn from one sample of a study of vaccination and CD4 T cells after COVID-19. Each CDR3 protein is one row after TCRdb ran MiXCR on the PCR reads. Of approximately 8,600 distinct CDR3 sequences in the sample, roughly 48% were seen once. No antigen is known for these receptors. Sequences were obtained from CD4+ T cells from blood, cultured in vitro. Source of these receptors: a human donor in good health. Both conserved end residues are part of each CDR3. The D gene is left open where the match is weak.

d_call: NA
j_call: TRBJ2-7
v_call: TRBV20-1
cdr3_aa: CSATTGETYEQYF

d_call: NA
j_call: TRBJ2-2
v_call: TRBV7-2
cdr3_aa: CASSLALGLFAGELFF

d_call: NA
j_call: TRBJ1-2
v_call: TRBV7-9
cdr3_aa: CASSYEGTQGGYTF

d_call: TRBD1
j_call: TRBJ1-2
v_call: TRBV28
cdr3_aa: CASTDRKGYGYTF

d_call: NA
j_call: TRBJ1-2
v_call: TRBV11-2
cdr3_aa: CASSLVHEGFGYTF

d_call: TRBD2
j_call: TRBJ2-3
v_call: TRBV7-2
cdr3_aa: CASSLAGTSSTDTQYF

d_call: TRBD1
j_call: TRBJ1-1
v_call: TRBV6-5
cdr3_aa: CASSSPGQEAFF

d_call: NA
j_call: TRBJ1-6
v_call: TRBV11-1
cdr3_aa: CASTAGAPESPLHF

d_call: TRBD2
j_call: TRBJ2-1
v_call: TRBV7-2
cdr3_aa: CASSFRTSGHNEQFF

d_call: TRBD1
j_call: TRBJ2-7
v_call: TRBV29-1
cdr3_aa: CSVESGTGLPSEQYF

d_call: NA
j_call: TRBJ1-3
v_call: TRBV20-1
cdr3_aa: CSARDYFLFGEGGNTIYF

d_call: TRBD1
j_call: TRBJ1-5
v_call: TRBV2
cdr3_aa: CASSTQTGGFGNQPQHF

d_call: TRBD1
j_call: TRBJ2-7
v_call: TRBV6-1
cdr3_aa: CASSDTGALEQYF

d_call: NA
j_call: TRBJ1-6
v_call: TRBV5-1
cdr3_aa: CASSFAGPNSPLHF

d_call: TRBD1
j_call: TRBJ1-2
v_call: TRBV27
cdr3_aa: CASSPKQGAGYGYTF

d_call: TRBD1
j_call: TRBJ1-1
v_call: TRBV12-3/TRBV12-4
cdr3_aa: CASSRQGDGTEAFF

d_call: NA
j_call: TRBJ1-2
v_call: TRBV5-5
cdr3_aa: CASSWPGHKNYGYTF

d_call: NA
j_call: TRBJ2-1
v_call: TRBV6-1
cdr3_aa: CASSERYNEQFF

d_call: NA
j_call: TRBJ2-3
v_call: TRBV7-2
cdr3_aa: CASSLWVSSDTQYF

d_call: TRBD2
j_call: TRBJ2-5
v_call: TRBV2
cdr3_aa: CASSYTTSGGIQETQYF

d_call: TRBD2
j_call: TRBJ2-3
v_call: TRBV20-1
cdr3_aa: CSPRYIAGRTTQYF

d_call: NA
j_call: TRBJ2-3
v_call: TRBV20-1
cdr3_aa: CSARDPAVPDTQYF

d_call: NA
j_call: TRBJ2-5
v_call: TRBV29-1
cdr3_aa: CSVEEGLEETQYF

d_call: TRBD1
j_call: TRBJ1-5
v_call: TRBV28
cdr3_aa: CASREPGQVNQPQHF

d_call: NA
j_call: TRBJ1-5
v_call: TRBV6-1
cdr3_aa: CASKEPYSNQPQHF

d_call: TRBD1
j_call: TRBJ2-4
v_call: TRBV15
cdr3_aa: CATSTRTGINIQYF

d_call: TRBD1
j_call: TRBJ1-2
v_call: TRBV7-2
cdr3_aa: CASSSRTGPGFMRF

d_call: TRBD1
j_call: TRBJ1-5
v_call: TRBV19
cdr3_aa: CATSDRGGYSNQPQHF

d_call: TRBD2
j_call: TRBJ2-7
v_call: TRBV2
cdr3_aa: CASRRGLAGANEQYF

d_call: NA
j_call: TRBJ2-7
v_call: TRBV5-2
cdr3_aa: CASSLFEEQYF

d_call: NA
j_call: TRBJ2-6
v_call: TRBV5-1
cdr3_aa: CASSRAGANVLTF

d_call: NA
j_call: TRBJ1-2
v_call: TRBV20-1
cdr3_aa: CSADPRRGGYTF

d_call: TRBD1
j_call: TRBJ1-2
v_call: TRBV2
cdr3_aa: CASSEAGPGQGAVGYTF

d_call: TRBD1
j_call: TRBJ2-2
v_call: TRBV19
cdr3_aa: CASSQQGKRRYTGELFF

d_call: NA
j_call: TRBJ1-2
v_call: TRBV20-1
cdr3_aa: CSARDTGARGYTF

d_call: TRBD1
j_call: TRBJ2-7
v_call: TRBV27
cdr3_aa: CASSSQGQVSSYEQYF

d_call: NA
j_call: TRBJ1-2
v_call: TRBV7-8
cdr3_aa: CASSLVEAGLAGYTF

d_call: NA
j_call: TRBJ2-1
v_call: TRBV2
cdr3_aa: CASRDNRLANEQFF

d_call: NA
j_call: TRBJ1-4
v_call: TRBV28
cdr3_aa: CASLRQQNEKLFF

d_call: NA
j_call: TRBJ2-3
v_call: TRBV7-9
cdr3_aa: CGGAPSADTQYF

d_call: NA
j_call: TRBJ1-3
v_call: TRBV10-3
cdr3_aa: CAISVKPSSTGNTIYF

d_call: NA
j_call: TRBJ1-2
v_call: TRBV7-9
cdr3_aa: CASSPGLNYGYTF

d_call: NA
j_call: TRBJ1-1
v_call: TRBV29-1
cdr3_aa: CSVITGLGTEAFF

d_call: NA
j_call: TRBJ1-3
v_call: TRBV12-3/TRBV12-4
cdr3_aa: CASRYRVRSGNTIYF

d_call: TRBD1
j_call: TRBJ2-1
v_call: TRBV20-1
cdr3_aa: CSARANRDRHNEQFF

d_call: TRBD1
j_call: TRBJ1-4
v_call: TRBV28
cdr3_aa: CASSNTGGRATNEKLFF

d_call: NA
j_call: TRBJ1-1
v_call: TRBV19
cdr3_aa: CASSIIGEGRGITEAFF

d_call: TRBD2
j_call: TRBJ2-7
v_call: TRBV6-5
cdr3_aa: CASSYDGSGKYEQYF

d_call: NA
j_call: TRBJ2-1
v_call: TRBV7-8
cdr3_aa: CASSSSRQSSYNEQFF

d_call: TRBD1
j_call: TRBJ1-4
v_call: TRBV27
cdr3_aa: CASYSIGQGGNEKLFF